Each of the 10 T cell receptor beta chains below was sequenced from the same sample in a study of beta chain features in type 1 diabetes. Expressed TCRB transcripts were sequenced because the isolated RNA had all been reverse transcribed beforehand. Some clones are missing from TCRdb's copy, which holds only in-frame ones; the method was immunoSEQ multiplex PCR. This table holds around 310,000 clones, about 11% found once. The source material was naive CD4+ T cells from blood. These receptors all stem from a woman aged 30 to 39 in good health.

This clone was observed a few times. V and J are TRBV15 and TRBJ1-1; no firm D call. Germline CDR1 is LNHNV and CDR2 is YYDKDF (reference sequence). There are 14 residues in the CDR3. The V end was cut by 0 bases, the J end by 1 base, with 6 bases between. DNA for the CDR3: TGTGCCACCAGCAGAGAGACACGGAACACTGAAGCTTTCTTT. The encoded protein is CATSRETRNTEAFF.

In this sample, this clone turned up once. CDR3 DNA: TGTGCCAGCAGTGAAGACGTGGGACTAGCGGGACCCGGGGAGCTGTTTTTT. It is translated as CASSEDVGLAGPGELFF. The chain combines TRBV2 with TRBJ2-2, with 13 bases matching TRBD2. The CDR3 is made up of 17 amino acids. Losses at the gene ends were 1 base for V and 6 bases for J; bases not matched to a gene: 5. CDR1 SNHLY and CDR2 FYNNEI come from the germline V gene. Drawing the rest from reference TRBV2 and TRBJ2-2, the complete variable domain is EPEVTQTPSHQVTQMGQEVILRCVPISNHLYFYWYRQILGQKVEFLVSFYNNEISEKSEIFDDQFSVERPDGSNFTLKIRSTKLEDSAMYFCASSEDVGLAGPGELFFGEGSRLTVL.

V is TRBV5-1 and J is TRBJ2-1; TRBD2 aligns across 7 bases. Germline assignment: CDR1 SGHRS and CDR2 YFSETQ. CDR3 length: 15 residues. V shed 1 base, J shed 5 bases, and the junction held 6 bases outside the gene matches. The CDR3 reads CASSLIAGRNNEQFF. The CDR3, as DNA: TGCGCCAGCAGCTTGATAGCGGGCAGAAACAATGAGCAGTTCTTC.

This clone has a handful of counts. The genes are TRBV27 and TRBJ2-3, with 13 bases aligning to TRBD2. The CDR3 covers 15 residues. With V trimmed by 6 bases and J by 5 bases, 5 bases remained unmatched. Germline CDR1 MNHEY, CDR2 SMNVEV (reference sequence). The CDR3 sequence is CASRTRLAGGDTQYF. The CDR3, as DNA: TGTGCCAGCAGGACCCGACTAGCGGGAGGAGATACGCAGTATTTT.

The rearrangement links TRBV28 to TRBJ2-5; 8 positions agree with TRBD2. The CDR3 consists of 15 residues. Germline V lookup: CDR1 MDHEN, CDR2 SYDVKM. The V segment lost 3 bases and the J segment 2 bases; nucleotides outside the gene matches: 5. For the CDR3, the DNA is TGTGCCAGCAGTTTTTGGACTAGCTCTCAAGAGACCCAGTACTTC. Amino acids: CASSFWTSSQETQYF.

The CDR3 reads CSGTGKKETQYF. The CDR3 DNA sequence: TGCAGCGGTACCGGGAAAAAAGAGACCCAGTACTTC. The chain uses TRBV29-1 and TRBJ2-5; tentative D call: TRBD2 (5 bases). Germline V lookup: CDR1 SQVTM, CDR2 ANQGSEA. V lost 7 bases and J lost 3, with 12 bases in between. The CDR3 extends over 12 amino acids. Using reference TRBV29-1 and TRBJ2-5 for the parts outside the CDR3, the full variable domain is SAVISQKPSRDICQRGTSLTIQCQVDSQVTMMFWYRQQPGQSLTLIATANQGSEATYESGFVIDKFPISRPNLTFSTLTVSNMSPEDSSIYLCSGTGKKETQYFGPGTRLLVL.

The chain employs TRBV4-1 and TRBJ2-6, with D hard to call. The CDR3 covers 15 residues. Germline-derived CDR1 and CDR2 are MGHRA and YSYEKL. The V and J ends lost 6 bases and 1 base respectively, with 10 bases between them. In nucleotides, the CDR3 is TGCGCCAGCAGTCTTGGAGAATCTGGGGCCAACGTCCTGACTTTC. This gives the protein CASSLGESGANVLTF.

This chain uses TRBV7-2 with TRBJ2-1, with D tentatively TRBD2 (6 bases). This CDR3 has 15 residues. Germline V gene data show CDR1 as SGHTA and CDR2 as FQGNSA. V shed 6 bases and J shed 4 bases, with 16 bases lying between them. Here the CDR3 reads CASSGRPGGYNEQFF. The CDR3 DNA sequence: TGTGCCAGCAGTGGGCGGCCCGGAGGGTACAATGAGCAGTTCTTC.

This chain uses TRBV27 with TRBJ1-2; 10 bases match TRBD1. Germline assignment: CDR1 MNHEY and CDR2 SMNVEV (reference sequence). Trimming removed 5 bases from V and 4 bases from J; junction bases left unmatched: 7. This CDR3 region has 15 residues. In DNA form, the CDR3 reads TGTGCCAGCAGTCCCAGGACAGGGGGACCCTATGGCTACACCTTC. This gives the protein CASSPRTGGPYGYTF.

This clone came up a few times. The chain is built from TRBV25-1 and TRBJ2-3, with 14 bases matching TRBD2. Germline V gives CDR1 MGHDK, CDR2 SYGVNS. Unmatched junction bases numbered 3, after V lost 1 base and J lost 3 bases. The CDR3 has 17 amino acids. The CDR3 bases are TGTGCCAGCAGTGAATGGGGACTAGCGGGAGTGACAGATACGCAGTATTTT. It codes for CASSEWGLAGVTDTQYF.